Listed below are T cell receptor beta chains from one sample, sequenced in a study of cytomegalovirus exposure and HLA in healthy donors. Only in-frame clones appear in the TCRdb table, and some are missing; sequencing was by immunoSEQ multiplex PCR. This sample has approximately 200,000 clones, with over 65% found just once. Sequencing used PBMCs. These receptors originate from a man in his forties in good health and CMV-seronegative. The CDR3 runs from the conserved cysteine through the conserved F or W.

v_call,j_call,cdr3_aa
TRBV29-1,TRBJ2-2,CRAGDHYTGELFF
TRBV7-2,TRBJ1-6,CASSMNRGASPLHF
TRBV29-1,TRBJ2-5,CSVRGTIQETQYF
TRBV18,TRBJ2-3,CASSPLGQGIPDTQYF
TRBV4-1,TRBJ2-1,CASSQDPAGRGNEQFF
TRBV19,TRBJ2-2,CASNPTGGGNTGELFF
TRBV10-3,TRBJ2-7,CAISEGGASSYEQYF
TRBV7-3,TRBJ1-1,CASSPRGPGTEAFF
TRBV28,TRBJ1-1,CASSNGQYRTEAFF
TRBV13,TRBJ1-1,CASSLAGVHTEAFF
TRBV6-5,TRBJ2-7,CASSYGNRGYEQYF
TRBV4-2,TRBJ2-2,CASSQDQAGTGELFF
TRBV6-1,TRBJ1-2,CASSEGWTGSGYTF
TRBV25-1,TRBJ2-2,CASARGLPNTGELFF
TRBV21-1,TRBJ1-2,CASSKKGGGYGYTF
TRBV11-2,TRBJ2-1,CASSLASGGMNEQFF
TRBV2,TRBJ2-3,CASSPGTATDTQYF
TRBV5-4,TRBJ1-1,CASSLWEQGATEAFF
TRBV9,TRBJ2-7,CASSPHPGQGANEQYF
TRBV11-3,TRBJ2-1,CASSLAGTGLYNEQFF
TRBV16,TRBJ1-2,CASSLLQGYGYTF
TRBV5-1,TRBJ2-7,CASSKDRVGRRSYEQYF
TRBV7-9,TRBJ2-7,CASTGILYEQYF
TRBV18,TRBJ1-2,CASSESRDSYGYTF
TRBV9,TRBJ1-5,CASSLQGNNQPQHF
TRBV27,TRBJ2-7,CASSARTSGRYEQYF
TRBV19,TRBJ2-7,CASSMARGRAEQYF
TRBV2,TRBJ1-3,CASSIQAPGNTIYF
TRBV7-9,TRBJ2-5,CASSHSPGQGEETQYF
TRBV9,TRBJ2-5,CASSEGTGVRETQYF
TRBV6-1,TRBJ1-1,CASSVGTGGAGTEAFF
TRBV4-3,TRBJ1-1,CASSPIGGAGTEAFF
TRBV28,TRBJ2-7,CASSLVSQIYEQYF
TRBV2,TRBJ2-3,CASSEGGGAGDTQYF
TRBV6-4,TRBJ1-1,CASSLGQGAEAFF
TRBV6-5,TRBJ1-5,CASRPLESNQPQHF
TRBV7-3,TRBJ2-1,CASSLGTVGNEQFF
TRBV6-7,TRBJ2-7,CASSYKRARWEYF
TRBV5-6,TRBJ2-1,CASSLRGTYNEQFF
TRBV7-9,TRBJ1-5,CASSTGVSQPQHF
TRBV4-3,TRBJ2-7,CASSQEVGGSYEQYF
TRBV2,TRBJ1-6,CASREDSDYNSPLHF
TRBV9,TRBJ1-5,CASSVGRNSNQPQHF
TRBV9,TRBJ2-3,CASSVWGLGDTDTQYF
TRBV18,TRBJ1-1,CASSPLAGEAFF
TRBV30,TRBJ2-7,CAWSSQGSDEQYF
TRBV28,TRBJ1-2,CASGLGRGGYGYTF
TRBV12-5,TRBJ2-1,CASGLDSTSEFF
TRBV5-1,TRBJ2-1,CASSLAGGWLPSNEQFF
TRBV18,TRBJ2-6,CASSPTGPQGAGANVLTF
TRBV5-6,TRBJ2-5,CASFSLDLQETQYF
TRBV6-1,TRBJ1-1,CASSERPGVNTEAFF
TRBV6-5,TRBJ1-1,CASSPDRKNTEAFF
TRBV5-1,TRBJ2-7,CASSDRDRGSYEQYF
TRBV5-1,TRBJ2-2,CASRDRENTGELFF
TRBV20-1,TRBJ2-7,CSATTGIEQYF